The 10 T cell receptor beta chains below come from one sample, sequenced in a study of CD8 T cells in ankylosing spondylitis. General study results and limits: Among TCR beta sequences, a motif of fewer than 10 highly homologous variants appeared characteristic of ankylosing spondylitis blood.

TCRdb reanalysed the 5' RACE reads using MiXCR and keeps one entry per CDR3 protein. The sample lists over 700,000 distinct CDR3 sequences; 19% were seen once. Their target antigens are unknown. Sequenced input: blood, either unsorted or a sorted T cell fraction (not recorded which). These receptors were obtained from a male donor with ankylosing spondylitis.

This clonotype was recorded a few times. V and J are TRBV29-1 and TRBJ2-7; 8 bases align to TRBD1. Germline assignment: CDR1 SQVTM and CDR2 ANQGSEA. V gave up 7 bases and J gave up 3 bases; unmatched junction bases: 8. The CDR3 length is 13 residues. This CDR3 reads CSAAGGPIYEQYF. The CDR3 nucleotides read TGCAGCGCTGCAGGGGGCCCCATCTACGAGCAGTACTTC.

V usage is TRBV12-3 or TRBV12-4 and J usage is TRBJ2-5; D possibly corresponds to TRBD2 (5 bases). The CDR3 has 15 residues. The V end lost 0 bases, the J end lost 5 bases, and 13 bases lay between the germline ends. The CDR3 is CASSLAYGGGETQYF. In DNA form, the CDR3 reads TGTGCCAGCAGTTTAGCGTATGGAGGAGGCGAGACCCAGTACTTC.

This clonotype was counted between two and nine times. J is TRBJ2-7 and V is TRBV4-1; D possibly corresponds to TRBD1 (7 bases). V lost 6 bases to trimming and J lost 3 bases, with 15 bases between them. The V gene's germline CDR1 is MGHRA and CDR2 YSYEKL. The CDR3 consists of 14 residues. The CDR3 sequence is CASSLQGGDYEQYF. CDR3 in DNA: TGCGCCAGCAGTCTCCAGGGGGGAGACTACGAGCAGTACTTC.

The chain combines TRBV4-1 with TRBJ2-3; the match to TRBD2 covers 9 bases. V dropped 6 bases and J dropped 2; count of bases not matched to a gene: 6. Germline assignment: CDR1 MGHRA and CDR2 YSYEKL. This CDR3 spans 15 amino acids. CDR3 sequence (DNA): TGCGCCAGCAGTCCGACTAGCGGAGACACAGATACGCAGTATTTT. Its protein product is CASSPTSGDTDTQYF.

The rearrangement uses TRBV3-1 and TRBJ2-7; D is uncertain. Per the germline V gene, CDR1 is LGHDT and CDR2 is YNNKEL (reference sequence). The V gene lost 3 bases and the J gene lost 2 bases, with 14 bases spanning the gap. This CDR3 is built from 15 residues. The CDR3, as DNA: TGTGCCAGCAGCCACAAGGATAGTAGTCCCTACGAGCAGTACTTC. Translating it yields CASSHKDSSPYEQYF.

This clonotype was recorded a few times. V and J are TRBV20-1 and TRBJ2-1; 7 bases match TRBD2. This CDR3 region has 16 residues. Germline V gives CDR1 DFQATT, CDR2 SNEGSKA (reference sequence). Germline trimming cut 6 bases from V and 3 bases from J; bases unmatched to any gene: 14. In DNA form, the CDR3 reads TGCAGTGCCCCGGATCGCCGGCTAGCGGACTACAATGAGCAGTTCTTC. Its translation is CSAPDRRLADYNEQFF.

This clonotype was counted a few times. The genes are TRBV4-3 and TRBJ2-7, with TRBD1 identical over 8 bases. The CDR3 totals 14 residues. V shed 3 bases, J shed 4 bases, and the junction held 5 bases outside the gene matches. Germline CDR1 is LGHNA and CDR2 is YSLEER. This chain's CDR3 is CASSHDRGAYEQYF. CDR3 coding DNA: TGCGCCAGCAGCCACGACAGGGGAGCATACGAGCAGTACTTC.

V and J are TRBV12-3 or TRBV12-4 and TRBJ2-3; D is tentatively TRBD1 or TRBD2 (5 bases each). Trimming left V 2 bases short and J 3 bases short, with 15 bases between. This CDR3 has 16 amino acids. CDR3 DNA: TGTGCCAGCAGTTTAAACCAGGGTGGGAGAACAGATACGCAGTATTTT. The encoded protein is CASSLNQGGRTDTQYF.

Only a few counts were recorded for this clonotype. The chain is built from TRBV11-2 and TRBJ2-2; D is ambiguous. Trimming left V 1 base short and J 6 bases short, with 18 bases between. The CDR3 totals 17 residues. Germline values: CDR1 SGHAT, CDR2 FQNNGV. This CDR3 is CASSLGRSPREAGELFF. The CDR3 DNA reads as TGTGCCAGCAGCTTAGGTCGGAGCCCAAGAGAGGCCGGGGAGCTGTTTTTT.

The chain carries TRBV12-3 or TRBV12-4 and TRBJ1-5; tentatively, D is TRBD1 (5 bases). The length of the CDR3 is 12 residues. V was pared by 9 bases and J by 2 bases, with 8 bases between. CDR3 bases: TGTGCCAGTAGACAGCGCAATCAGCCCCAGCATTTT. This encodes CASRQRNQPQHF.